This passage covers 32 T cell receptor beta chains from one sample sequenced in a study of T cell repertoires in cytomegalovirus infection (dated by TCRdb to between 2018 and 2021). The sequencer listed for this sample is Illumina HiSeq 1500. TCRdb ran its own pipeline on the public reads, namely fastp trimming at Q25 and MiXCR clone calling, and kept in-frame beta chains. Rows with a matching CDR3 protein are joined into one entry that keeps the most common DNA and genes. The sample yields approximately 350,000 distinct CDR3 sequences; about 35% were counted once. Approximately 13% of the sample rests with the top ten. Interpreted using the paper, the treatment or condition label stands for: in vitro stimulation with specific CMV peptide epitopes to enrich CMV-specific T cells. These receptors have no known antigen. The specimen was cultured PBMCs, collected from culture after CMV antigen stimulation. The origin of the receptors is a human donor in good health (CMV status not recorded). Some clones in this sample may be carry-over from other donors' samples.

The gene calls are TRBV6-1 and TRBJ1-4; D gene unclear. Germline V gene sequence: CDR1 MNHNS, CDR2 SASEGT. The CDR3 consists of 12 residues. V lost 7 bases and J lost 8, with 11 bases in between. The CDR3 DNA reads TGTGCCAGCAATCAATACGGGGAAAAACTGTTTTTT. Amino acids: CASNQYGEKLFF.

This clonotype occurred a few times. CDR3 in DNA: TGCAGCGTTGACAGGGGTGGGGATACGCAGTATTTT. Protein product: CSVDRGGDTQYF. The rearrangement uses TRBV29-1 and TRBJ2-3, with a weak D call TRBD1 (6 bases). The germline gives CDR1 SQVTM, CDR2 ANQGSEA. The V and J ends lost 3 bases and 6 bases respectively, with 10 bases between them. The CDR3 is made up of 12 amino acids.

The chain couples TRBV28 to TRBJ1-1, with 8 bases aligning to TRBD1. CDR3 length: 18 residues. CDR1 is MDHEN, CDR2 SYDVKM, per germline. V shed 0 bases and J 1 base; nucleotides not matched to a gene: 10. The chain's CDR3 is CASSLWRSQGASNTEAFF. DNA of the CDR3: TGTGCCAGCAGTTTATGGCGAAGTCAGGGGGCGTCGAACACTGAAGCTTTCTTT.

The J gene is TRBJ1-1, the V gene TRBV27; 7 nucleotides match TRBD1. Trimming removed 5 bases from V and 4 bases from J; junction bases left unmatched: 10. The germline V gene has CDR1 MNHEY and CDR2 SMNVEV (reference sequence). The CDR3 length is 15 residues. The CDR3 reads CASSLFPGGGTEAFF. In DNA form, the CDR3 reads TGTGCCAGCAGTCTTTTTCCAGGGGGTGGCACTGAAGCTTTCTTT.

This clonotype was detected a few times. The chain combines TRBV6-2 or TRBV6-3 with TRBJ2-1; no definite D call. Trimming left V 2 bases short and J 0 bases short, with 11 bases between. This CDR3 is built from 16 residues. Germline assignment: CDR1 MNHEY and CDR2 SVGEGT. CDR3 protein: CASSYPIESSYNEQFF. The DNA for the CDR3 is TGTGCCAGCAGTTACCCCATAGAAAGCTCCTACAATGAGCAGTTCTTC.

V is TRBV6-2 or TRBV6-3 and J is TRBJ2-1; D unresolved. Between the trimmed V and J ends, which lost 0 bases and 4 bases, there was a span of 13 bases. The CDR3 consists of 16 residues. Per the germline V gene, CDR1 is MNHEY and CDR2 is SVGEGT. The CDR3, as DNA: TGTGCCAGCAGTTACTCGACGGCCCTCCCTTACAATGAGCAGTTCTTC. It codes for CASSYSTALPYNEQFF.

CDR3 protein: CASSPTVGPNEQFF. The DNA of the CDR3 is TGCGCCAGCAGCCCCACCGTCGGCCCCAATGAGCAGTTCTTC. The rearrangement uses TRBV4-1 and TRBJ2-1; D remains ambiguous. The CDR3 consists of 14 residues. The germline CDR1 and CDR2 sequences are MGHRA and YSYEKL. V lost 4 bases to trimming and J lost 6 bases, with 13 bases between them.

This clonotype was counted a few times. This chain joins TRBV7-2 and TRBJ2-5; D is unclear. CDR3 length equals 13 residues. Per the germline V gene, CDR1 is SGHTA and CDR2 is FQGNSA. V was clipped by 3 bases and J by 3 bases, with 8 bases between them. The CDR3 nucleotides read TGTGCCAGCAGCTTCACGGGTAAAGAGACCCAGTACTTC. Residues: CASSFTGKETQYF.

Here the CDR3 reads CASSLGNREVDEQFF. The CDR3 DNA reads as TGTGCCAGCAGCTTAGGAAATCGGGAGGTAGACGAGCAGTTCTTC. This chain links TRBV7-2 with TRBJ2-1; TRBD2 aligns across 7 bases. This CDR3 region has 15 residues. Trimming at V came to 1 base and at J to 10 bases, leaving 10 bases not matched to a gene. Germline lookup yields CDR1 SGHTA and CDR2 FQGNSA.

This clonotype was picked up many times. The rearrangement links TRBV11-2 to TRBJ1-1, with D perhaps matching TRBD1 (6 bases). The CDR3 has 17 residues. Germline CDR1 is SGHAT and CDR2 is FQNNGV. Trimming pared 5 bases from V and 1 base from J, leaving 20 bases between. CDR3 DNA sequence: TGTGCCAGCAGCCTACCGACAGGAGACGAAGGGAACACTGAAGCTTTCTTT. It codes for CASSLPTGDEGNTEAFF.

This clonotype was seen a few times. The chain is built from TRBV30 and TRBJ2-1, with D unclear. The CDR3 covers 12 residues. Trimming shortened V by 2 bases and J by 8 bases, and 10 bases separated the two germline ends. Germline V lookup: CDR1 GTSNPN, CDR2 SVGIG (reference sequence). The DNA for the CDR3 is TGTGCCTGGAGTCTAGGTGGATATGAGCAGTTCTTC. Its translation: CAWSLGGYEQFF.

This clonotype was seen more than once but under ten times. The CDR3 loop reads CASSTMTSGRLDEQFF. CDR3 DNA sequence: TGTGCCAGCAGCACCATGACTAGCGGGAGGTTAGATGAGCAGTTCTTC. The genes are TRBV7-9 and TRBJ2-1; 13 bases map to TRBD2. This CDR3 is built from 16 residues. Trimming at V came to 5 bases and at J to 8 bases, leaving 9 bases not matched to a gene. Germline V lookup: CDR1 SEHNR, CDR2 FQNEAQ (reference sequence).

This chain links TRBV6-6 with TRBJ2-3; 8 positions match TRBD2. V lost 0 bases to trimming and J lost 8 bases; unmatched junction nucleotides: 13. The length of the CDR3 is 17 residues. Germline assignment: CDR1 MNHNY and CDR2 SVGAGI (reference sequence). This CDR3 reads CASSYSRSGLADFTQYF. Here the CDR3 DNA reads TGTGCCAGCAGTTACTCGAGATCTGGACTAGCCGATTTTACGCAGTATTTT.

In this sample, this clonotype turned up many times. J is TRBJ1-2 and V is TRBV4-1; D not resolved. This CDR3 region has 14 residues. The germline V gene has CDR1 MGHRA and CDR2 YSYEKL. V shed 1 base and J shed 5 bases, with 11 bases lying between them. CDR3: CASSQVAAGYGYTF. Written as DNA, the CDR3 is TGCGCCAGCAGCCAAGTGGCAGCCGGTTATGGCTACACCTTC.

This clonotype came up a few times. The CDR3 is CASSFGLGETQYF. CDR3 sequence (DNA): TGTGCCAGCAGCTTCGGACTGGGGGAGACCCAGTACTTC. J is TRBJ2-5 and V is TRBV7-2; the D gene is possibly TRBD2 (5 bases). Trimming took off 3 bases at V and 5 bases at J, with 10 bases between the two ends. Germline V gene data show CDR1 as SGHTA and CDR2 as FQGNSA. The CDR3 loop spans 13 amino acids.

Concerning this clonotype: The germline gene is not matched at one end of the junction; a read error may be the cause. The rearrangement links TRBV5-3 to TRBJ1-1, with D uncertain. TRBV5-3 is placed among ORFs of uncertain function. The CDR3 covers 13 residues. The DNA for the CDR3 is TGTGCCAGCAGCTTGGGGAAAGGCACTGAAGCTTTCTTT. Its translation: CASSLGKGTEAFF.

The gene calls are TRBV7-2 and TRBJ2-1; the match to TRBD1 covers 9 bases. This CDR3 has 15 residues. CDR1 and CDR2 (germline): SGHTA, FQGNSA. V was clipped by 1 base and J by 6 bases; unmatched bases: 4. The CDR3 DNA follows: TGTGCCAGCAGCTTAGAGGGACAGGGTTTCAATGAGCAGTTCTTC. Its translation is CASSLEGQGFNEQFF. The full variable domain, completed using reference TRBV7-2 and TRBJ2-1, is GAGVSQSPSNKVTEKGKDVELRCDPISGHTALYWYRQSLGQGLEFLIYFQGNSAPDKSGLPSDRFSAERTGGSVSTLTIQRTQQEDSAVYLCASSLEGQGFNEQFFGPGTRLTVL.

The CDR3 region is CASSQVVGGPTDTQYF. In DNA form, the CDR3 reads TGTGCCAGCAGCCAAGTGGTGGGAGGGCCCACAGATACGCAGTATTTT. This chain joins TRBV14 and TRBJ2-3, with 7 bases aligning to TRBD2. This CDR3 comprises 16 residues. Germline CDR1 is SGHDN and CDR2 is FVKESK. V shed 1 base and J 2 bases; nucleotides not matched to a gene: 6.

This clonotype was detected many times. V gene TRBV7-2 combines with J gene TRBJ2-3; TRBD2 aligns across 12 bases. This CDR3 has 18 residues. In germline, CDR1 is SGHTA, CDR2 FQGNSA. V lost 2 bases, J lost 2 bases, and 8 bases stayed unmatched. CDR3 in DNA: TGTGCCAGCAGCTTACGTCTAGCGGGAGGGCCGTACACAGATACGCAGTATTTT. It yields the protein CASSLRLAGGPYTDTQYF.

The chain has TRBV11-3 and TRBJ2-2; D gene uncertain. Germline V CDR1 and CDR2: SGHNT, YENEEA. Trimming took 5 bases from V and 6 from J, leaving 13 bases between them. The CDR3 length is 14 residues. The CDR3 region has the DNA TGTGCCAGCAGCGCCGGGTGGGATTCCGGGGAGCTGTTTTTT. Translated: CASSAGWDSGELFF.

This rearrangement joins TRBV10-3 to TRBJ2-3; tentative D call: TRBD2 (5 bases). The CDR3 is made up of 14 amino acids. The V and J ends lost 6 bases and 6 bases respectively, with 16 bases between them. The germline CDR1 and CDR2 sequences are ENHRY and SYGVKD. The chain's CDR3 is CAIRPPREGDTQYF. CDR3 bases: TGTGCCATCAGGCCCCCTCGGGAAGGGGATACGCAGTATTTT.

J is TRBJ2-7 and V is TRBV5-5, with 8 nucleotides matching TRBD2. This CDR3 spans 17 amino acids. Germline CDR1 SGHKS, CDR2 YYEKEE (reference sequence). V lost 1 base to trimming and J lost 1 base; unmatched junction nucleotides: 10. The DNA of the CDR3 is TGTGCCAGCAGCTTGCTTTCTAGCGGGCTTTCTTCCTACGAGCAGTACTTC. It is translated as CASSLLSSGLSSYEQYF.

This chain joins TRBV27 and TRBJ1-4, with D hard to call. The CDR3 is 13 residues long. From germline, CDR1 is MNHEY and CDR2 SMNVEV (reference sequence). Trimming pared 4 bases from V and 8 bases from J, leaving 11 bases between. CDR3 in amino acids: CASSSLPPEKLFF. In DNA form, the CDR3 reads TGTGCCAGCAGTTCCCTCCCCCCGGAAAAACTGTTTTTT.

The gene calls are TRBV6-6 and TRBJ1-4, with 7 bases fitting TRBD1. The germline gives CDR1 MNHNY, CDR2 SVGAGI (reference sequence). The CDR3 totals 16 residues. After removal of 5 bases from V and 3 bases from J, the junction contained 9 bases not matched to a gene. The CDR3 DNA follows: TGTGCCAGCAGTCGATCGACAGGGCCTGCTAATGAAAAACTGTTTTTT. As protein: CASSRSTGPANEKLFF.

This chain joins TRBV15 and TRBJ1-1; D unresolved. Trimming left V 0 bases short and J 6 bases short, with 14 bases between. Germline V CDR1 and CDR2: LNHNV, YYDKDF (reference sequence). The length of the CDR3 is 15 residues. For the CDR3, the DNA is TGTGCCACCAGCAGAGAATTACGGGTATCCCCTGAAGCTTTCTTT. This codes for CATSRELRVSPEAFF.

This clonotype showed up many times. The J gene is TRBJ2-1, the V gene TRBV7-2; D not resolved. The CDR3 runs 17 residues. Germline V lookup: CDR1 SGHTA, CDR2 FQGNSA. V lost 2 bases to trimming and J lost 0 bases, with 14 bases between them. DNA for the CDR3: TGTGCCAGCAGCTTAATGACTGCCAGCGTCTCCTACAATGAGCAGTTCTTC. Translation gives CASSLMTASVSYNEQFF. Supplemented by reference TRBV7-2 and TRBJ2-1, the full variable domain reads GAGVSQSPSNKVTEKGKDVELRCDPISGHTALYWYRQSLGQGLEFLIYFQGNSAPDKSGLPSDRFSAERTGGSVSTLTIQRTQQEDSAVYLCASSLMTASVSYNEQFFGPGTRLTVL.

This chain links TRBV28 with TRBJ1-5; the D is unclear. The germline V gene has CDR1 MDHEN and CDR2 SYDVKM. V dropped 7 bases and J dropped 11 bases, with 15 bases sitting between them. The CDR3 runs to 12 residues. This CDR3 is CASTLSGRAQHF. The CDR3 bases are TGTGCCAGCACCCTATCTGGAAGGGCCCAGCATTTT.

The rearrangement joins TRBV7-2 to TRBJ1-1; 7 nucleotides line up with TRBD1. The trim removed 6 bases at V and 6 bases at J, leaving 7 bases unmatched. This CDR3 contains 13 residues. The germline CDR1 and CDR2 sequences are SGHTA and FQGNSA. CDR3 amino acids: CASRQGTEPEAFF. CDR3 nucleotides: TGTGCCAGCAGACAAGGGACAGAACCTGAAGCTTTCTTT.

This clonotype was counted only a few times. The chain uses TRBV7-8 and TRBJ2-3; TRBD2 agrees at 13 bases. The V gene end was trimmed by 5 bases and the J gene end by 5 bases; junction bases not matched to a gene: 7. The CDR3 is 16 residues long. Germline-derived CDR1 and CDR2 are SGHVS and FQNEAQ. The CDR3 here is CASSPGLAGVRDTQYF. CDR3 DNA: TGTGCCAGCAGCCCCGGACTAGCGGGAGTTCGAGATACGCAGTATTTT. The variable domain in full, completed from reference TRBV7-8 and TRBJ2-3, reads GAGVSQSPRYKVAKRGQDVALRCDPISGHVSLFWYQQALGQGPEFLTYFQNEAQLDKSGLPSDRFFAERPEGSVSTLKIQRTQQEDSAVYLCASSPGLAGVRDTQYFGPGTRLTVL.

In this sample, this clonotype turned up a few times. Here the CDR3 DNA reads TGTGCCAGCAGCTTATCGGCCAGCCATGATTCACCCCTCCACTTT. Its protein product is CASSLSASHDSPLHF. This chain connects TRBV7-2 to TRBJ1-6, with D uncertain. The germline V gene encodes CDR1 SGHTA and CDR2 FQGNSA. CDR3 length equals 15 residues. V lost 2 bases to trimming and J lost 8 bases, with 13 bases between them.

This clonotype was recorded once. This chain links TRBV12-5 with TRBJ2-7; D gene uncertain. The CDR3 is 11 amino acids. CDR1 is LGHNT and CDR2 is FRNRAP in the germline V gene. The ends were cut back, 7 bases at V and 5 bases at J, with 9 bases in the middle. CDR3 loop: CASALGHEQYF. The CDR3 region has the DNA TGTGCTAGTGCCCTAGGTCACGAGCAGTACTTC.

This clonotype was found a few times. The V and J genes are TRBV7-2 and TRBJ1-2; tentatively, D is TRBD1 (5 bases). The CDR3 is made up of 12 amino acids. Germline CDR1 and CDR2: SGHTA and FQGNSA. V was clipped by 5 bases and J by 3 bases, with 7 bases between them. CDR3 sequence (DNA): TGTGCCAGCAGCCGGGGGTACTATGGCTACACCTTC. Amino acid sequence: CASSRGYYGYTF.